The 18 T cell receptor beta chains below were found in one sample sequenced in a study of blood T cell repertoires in COVID-19. Repertoires were generated with immunoSEQ multiplex PCR, while TCRdb's copy carries only in-frame clones and drops some. The repertoire holds 250,000 to 300,000 clones, with around 82% as singletons. The sample comprised PBMCs or T cells enriched from blood (not recorded which). These receptors all stem from a man in his forties or fifties who had recovered from COVID-19.

This chain joins TRBV21-1 and TRBJ2-1; the table assigns TRBD1, which was not confirmed against the DNA. TRBV21-1 is deemed a pseudogene. The CDR3 is made up of 13 amino acids. This CDR3 reads CASSLTGYNEQFF. CDR3 nucleotides: TGTGCCAGCAGCCTGACAGGATACAATGAGCAGTTCTTC.

This clone appeared once. The chain combines TRBV19 with TRBJ1-1; 10 bases agree with TRBD1. Germline V CDR1 and CDR2: LNHDA, SQIVND (reference sequence). The CDR3 extends over 16 amino acids. J was trimmed by 3 bases and V by 6 bases; bases with no gene match: 10. CDR3 in amino acids: CASRASGTGVDTEAFF. CDR3 DNA: TGTGCCAGTAGGGCATCAGGGACAGGGGTTGACACTGAAGCTTTCTTT.

The CDR3 coding sequence is TGTGCCTGGAGGCCCGGACAGGTAACCTACGAGCAGTACTTC. Translation: CAWRPGQVTYEQYF. The rearrangement uses TRBV30 and TRBJ2-7; 7 bases are shared with TRBD1. Germline values: CDR1 GTSNPN, CDR2 SVGIG (reference sequence). The CDR3 sequence is 14 residues long. The J segment lost 2 bases and the V segment lost 3 bases, leaving 7 bases of the junction unmatched.

The rearrangement joins TRBV11-3 to TRBJ1-4; 8 positions agree with TRBD1. The CDR3 is 20 residues long. The germline CDR1 and CDR2 sequences are SGHNT and YENEEA. The J segment lost 0 bases and the V segment lost 5 bases, leaving 17 bases of the junction unmatched. The CDR3 DNA reads TGTGCCAGCAGCCCCCGTGACAGGGGAGGTGGCTCGGCAACTAATGAAAAACTGTTTTTT. It encodes CASSPRDRGGGSATNEKLFF.

Comment on this clone: Other nucleotide sequences from this sample produce the same CDR3. J is TRBJ2-5 and V is TRBV7-3; tentatively, D is TRBD1 (6 bases). This CDR3 has 13 residues. Germline lookup yields CDR1 SGHTA and CDR2 FQGTGA. V lost 1 base, J lost 5 bases, and 8 bases lay in between. The CDR3: CASSLSRGETQYF. CDR3 coding DNA: TGTGCCAGCAGCTTAAGCAGGGGCGAGACCCAGTACTTC.

This clone has more than one count but fewer than ten. This chain links TRBV28 with TRBJ2-2; possible D gene TRBD2, 5 bases. The CDR3 is 15 amino acids. V dropped 2 bases and J dropped 6 bases, with 13 bases sitting between them. From germline, CDR1 is MDHEN and CDR2 SYDVKM. The DNA of the CDR3 is TGTGCCAGCAGTTTAAGTGGAGGCGCGGCCGGGGAGCTGTTTTTT. Encoded protein: CASSLSGGAAGELFF.

This chain connects TRBV7-9 to TRBJ2-1, with TRBD1 identical over 9 bases. Germline V gives CDR1 SEHNR, CDR2 FQNEAQ (reference sequence). Germline trimming cut 5 bases from V and 3 bases from J; bases unmatched to any gene: 5. CDR3 size: 15 residues. The CDR3 reads CASSPGQGLYNEQFF. The CDR3 DNA sequence: TGTGCCAGCAGCCCGGGACAGGGACTCTACAATGAGCAGTTCTTC.

The rearrangement links TRBV29-1 to TRBJ2-3, with TRBD2 matching over 7 bases. The germline V gene has CDR1 SQVTM and CDR2 ANQGSEA. V shed 4 bases, J shed 4 bases, and the junction held 5 bases outside the gene matches. The CDR3 has 13 amino acids. The CDR3 sequence: CSVVGLVADTQYF. In nucleotides, the CDR3 is TGCAGCGTTGTAGGACTAGTGGCAGATACGCAGTATTTT.

The chain has TRBV25-1 and TRBJ1-5; a weak D match, TRBD1 (6 bases). Per germline, CDR1 MGHDK and CDR2 SYGVNS. Trimming cost V 0 bases and J 3 bases, with 12 bases left between them. The CDR3 has 16 residues. The CDR3 protein is CASSEYGRGFNQPQHF. The CDR3 bases are TGTGCCAGCAGTGAATACGGCAGGGGCTTCAATCAGCCCCAGCATTTT.

The V gene is TRBV6-1, the J gene TRBJ1-5; a possible D gene is TRBD1 (5 bases). V was shortened by 0 bases and J by 3 bases, with 9 bases between the two germline ends. Germline CDR1 MNHNS, CDR2 SASEGT. The CDR3 spans 15 residues. CDR3 nucleotide sequence: TGTGCCAGCAGTGAAGCGGGGCTTTTCAATCAGCCCCAGCATTTT. Residues: CASSEAGLFNQPQHF.

The rearrangement joins TRBV19 to TRBJ1-3; 8 bases fit TRBD1. The CDR3 has 16 amino acids. Germline V gene sequence: CDR1 LNHDA, CDR2 SQIVND (reference sequence). V lost 7 bases to trimming and J lost 3 bases; unmatched junction nucleotides: 11. CDR3 loop: CASTARTGLVGNTIYF. The CDR3 DNA sequence: TGTGCCAGTACCGCCCGGACAGGGTTGGTTGGAAACACCATATATTTT. The full variable domain, rest sourced from reference TRBV19 and TRBJ1-3, is DGGITQSPKYLFRKEGQNVTLSCEQNLNHDAMYWYRQDPGQGLRLIYYSQIVNDFQKGDIAEGYSVSREKKESFPLTVTSAQKNPTAFYLCASTARTGLVGNTIYFGEGSWLTVV.

For this clone: Distinct nucleotide sequences in the sample also encode this CDR3. In DNA form, the CDR3 reads TGTGCCAGTAGTATAGAGGGGACTAGCACAGATACGCAGTATTTT. Translating gives CASSIEGTSTDTQYF. The genes are TRBV19 and TRBJ2-3; a weak D match, TRBD2 (6 bases). The CDR3 totals 15 residues. CDR1 is LNHDA and CDR2 is SQIVND in the germline V gene (reference sequence). V was clipped by 0 bases and J by 0 bases, with 7 bases between them. Full variable domain (outside the CDR3, taken from reference TRBV19 and TRBJ2-3): DGGITQSPKYLFRKEGQNVTLSCEQNLNHDAMYWYRQDPGQGLRLIYYSQIVNDFQKGDIAEGYSVSREKKESFPLTVTSAQKNPTAFYLCASSIEGTSTDTQYFGPGTRLTVL.

J is TRBJ1-5 and V is TRBV5-6; D is possibly TRBD1 (6 bases). From germline, CDR1 is SGHDT and CDR2 YYEEEE. V gave up 0 bases and J gave up 7 bases, with 14 bases separating them. The CDR3 spans 15 residues. CDR3 residues: CASSLAGVTGQPQHF. CDR3 bases: TGTGCCAGCAGCTTGGCAGGGGTGACGGGACAGCCCCAGCATTTT.

The chain employs TRBV12-5 and TRBJ1-4; 8 positions match TRBD1. The CDR3 has 18 amino acids. CDR1 and CDR2 (germline): LGHNT, FRNRAP. V lost 0 bases and J lost 2; bases outside the gene matches: 8. The CDR3 bases are TGTGCTAGTGGTTTGGTACAAGGACAGGGTGGGACTAATGAAAAACTGTTTTTT. Amino acid sequence: CASGLVQGQGGTNEKLFF.

The chain couples TRBV5-1 to TRBJ2-7; perhaps TRBD2 as D (6 bases). The CDR3 has 16 residues. Germline-derived CDR1 and CDR2 are SGHRS and YFSETQ. With 2 bases removed from V and 0 bases from J, the gap between germline ends came to 15 bases. The DNA of the CDR3 is TGCGCCAGCAGCTTTTTAGGTGCGGGGAGCTCCTACGAGCAGTACTTC. Translated: CASSFLGAGSSYEQYF.

The J gene is TRBJ1-2, the V gene TRBV7-6; 10 nucleotides line up with TRBD1. The V segment lost 1 base and the J segment 2 bases; nucleotides outside the gene matches: 4. Germline values: CDR1 SGHVS, CDR2 FNYEAQ. The CDR3 is made up of 16 amino acids. DNA of the CDR3: TGTGCCAGCAGCTTAGTCCCGGGACAGGGGAACTATGGCTACACCTTC. Its translation is CASSLVPGQGNYGYTF.

The chain joins TRBV2 to TRBJ2-7; TRBD2 is a possible D gene (6 bases). The CDR3 runs 14 residues. V dropped 6 bases and J dropped 4 bases, with 16 bases sitting between them. Germline lookup yields CDR1 SNHLY and CDR2 FYNNEI. The CDR3 reads CASRPGDKVYEQYF. CDR3 DNA: TGTGCCAGCAGACCGGGAGATAAGGTGTACGAGCAGTACTTC.

The chain joins TRBV27 to TRBJ2-7; tentatively, D is TRBD2 (7 bases). The V gene's germline CDR1 is MNHEY and CDR2 SMNVEV (reference sequence). The CDR3 runs 16 residues. The germline V and J ends were trimmed by 0 bases and 3 bases, with 15 bases remaining between them. CDR3 protein: CASSLSTGGWIYEQYF. The CDR3 nucleotides are TGTGCCAGCAGTTTATCGACGGGGGGCTGGATCTACGAGCAGTACTTC.